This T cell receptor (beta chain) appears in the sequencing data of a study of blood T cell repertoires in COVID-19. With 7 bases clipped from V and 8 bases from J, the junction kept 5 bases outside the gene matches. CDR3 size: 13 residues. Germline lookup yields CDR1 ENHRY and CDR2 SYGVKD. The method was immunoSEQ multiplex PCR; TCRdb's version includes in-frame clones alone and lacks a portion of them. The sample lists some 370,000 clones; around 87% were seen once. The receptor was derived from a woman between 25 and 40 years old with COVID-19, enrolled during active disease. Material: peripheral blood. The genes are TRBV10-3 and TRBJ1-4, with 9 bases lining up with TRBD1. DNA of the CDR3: TGTGCCATCAAAGGGGACAGGGACGAAAAACTGTTTTTT. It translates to CAIKGDRDEKLFF.